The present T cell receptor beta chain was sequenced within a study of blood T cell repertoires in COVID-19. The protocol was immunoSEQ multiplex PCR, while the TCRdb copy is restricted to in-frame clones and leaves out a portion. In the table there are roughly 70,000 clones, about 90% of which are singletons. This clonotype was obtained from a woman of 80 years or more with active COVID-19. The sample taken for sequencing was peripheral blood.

The CDR3 coding sequence is TGTGCCACCAGGGACACCTCGAACACTGAAGCTTTCTTT. It specifies CATRDTSNTEAFF. This chain links TRBV24-1 with TRBJ1-1; the D gene is possibly TRBD1 (5 bases). The germline gives CDR1 KGHDR, CDR2 SFDVKD. This CDR3 region has 13 residues. The V end lost 7 bases, the J end lost 1 base, and 9 bases lay between the germline ends.